This T cell receptor (beta chain) was sequenced in a study of hypomethylating agent response in myelodysplastic syndrome. Overall study context: TET2 mutation, the most common, occurred in about 50% of the 11 patients.

Study observations and caveats: Lack of age-matching between healthy donors and MDS patients could bias comparison. The cohort was small, with only 10 to 12 patients analyzed.

From germline, CDR1 is SEHNR and CDR2 FQNEAQ (reference sequence). This CDR3 spans 14 amino acids. V lost 5 bases and J lost 7; bases outside the gene matches: 8. Of note for this clone: Its antigen is currently unknown.

Authors' analysis steps: Previously reported viral-epitope specificity per VDJdb covered 1.7% of 150,000 to 200,000 unique clonotypes. Assay used: immunoSEQ multiplex PCR; TCRdb lists only in-frame clones, some missing. V and J calls and clone size are given by that table; D and trimming were obtained from the DNA. In the table there are thousands of clones, 70% to 90% of which are singletons. This sequence was found in a human donor with myelodysplastic syndrome. Material: bone marrow, obtained before or after starting hypomethylating agent treatment for myelodysplastic syndrome (not recorded which). The J gene is TRBJ1-5, the V gene TRBV7-9, with 7 bases lining up with TRBD1. CDR3 sequence: CASSQGGVQQPQHF. CDR3 DNA sequence: TGTGCCAGCAGCCAGGGGGGGGTTCAACAGCCCCAGCATTTT. The full variable domain, its missing parts supplied by reference TRBV7-9 and TRBJ1-5, is DTGVSQNPRHKITKRGQNVTFRCDPISEHNRLYWYRQTLGQGPEFLTYFQNEAQLEKSRLLSDRFSAERPKGSFSTLEIQRTEQGDSAMYLCASSQGGVQQPQHFGDGTRLSIL.